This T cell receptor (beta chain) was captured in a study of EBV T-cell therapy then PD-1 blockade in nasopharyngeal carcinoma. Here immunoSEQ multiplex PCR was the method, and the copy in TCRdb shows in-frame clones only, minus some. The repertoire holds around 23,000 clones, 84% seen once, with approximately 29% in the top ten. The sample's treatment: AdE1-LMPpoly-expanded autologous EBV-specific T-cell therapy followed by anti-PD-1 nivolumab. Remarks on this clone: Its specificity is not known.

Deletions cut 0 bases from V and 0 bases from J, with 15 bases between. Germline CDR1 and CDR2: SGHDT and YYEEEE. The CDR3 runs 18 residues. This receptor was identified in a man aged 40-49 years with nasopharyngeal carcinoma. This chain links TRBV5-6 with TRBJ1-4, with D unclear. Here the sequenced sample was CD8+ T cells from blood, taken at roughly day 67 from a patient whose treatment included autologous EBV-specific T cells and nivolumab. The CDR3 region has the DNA TGTGCCAGCAGCTTGGTTGGTCAATCAAGTGCAACTAATGAAAAACTGTTTTTT. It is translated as CASSLVGQSSATNEKLFF.